The clone carrying this TCR beta chain was picked up a small number of times. Its antigen is as yet unknown. The germline V gene encodes CDR1 SGHRS and CDR2 YFSETQ. This CDR3 comprises 17 residues. V was shortened by 7 bases and J by 5 bases, with 24 bases between the two germline ends. This sample is drawn from a study of Graves' ophthalmopathy and Graves' hyperthyroidism. For the study at large: The authors collected peripheral blood at initial diagnosis, before any treatment. Notes on the study in general: A model built from 13 signatures distinguished ophthalmopathy from stable hyperthyroidism with 85% to 90% sensitivity and about 84% specificity. The model predicted ophthalmopathy progression with about 69% sensitivity and around 72% specificity.

Uncontrolled infections, other autoimmune diseases, pregnancy or lactation barred patients from enrollment. RNA transcripts were the source from which TCR beta CDR3 regions were amplified. The authors performed first-round RT-PCR with HTBI primers and then a second-round multiplex PCR. TCRdb itself ran the multiplex PCR reads through MiXCR, one entry per CDR3 protein. There are under 350,000 distinct CDR3 sequences in the sample; 15% to 20% occur only once, and over 9% lies in the top ten. The sequenced sample was peripheral blood. V is TRBV5-1 and J is TRBJ2-2; D tentatively fits TRBD1 or TRBD2 (6 bases each). This receptor was taken from an adult man with Graves' ophthalmopathy. The CDR3 DNA follows: TGCGCCAGCCGAGGAGGGGGGCCCCTTCATTTTACCGGGGAGCTGTTTTTT. It codes for CASRGGGPLHFTGELFF. The complete variable domain, with remaining parts taken from reference TRBV5-1 and TRBJ2-2, reads KAGVTQTPRYLIKTRGQQVTLSCSPISGHRSVSWYQQTPGQGLQFLFEYFSETQRNKGNFPGRFSGRQFSNSRSEMNVSTLELGDSALYLCASRGGGPLHFTGELFFGEGSRLTVL.